These 7 T cell receptor beta chains came from one sample sequenced in a study of human T cells and chemical hapten exposure. A single record per CDR3 protein comes from TCRdb applying MiXCR to the RACE reads. The repertoire holds around 330,000 distinct CDR3 sequences, with 4.5% to 5.5% as singletons. Indicated time point: pre-sensitization, week 0. Treatment here: therapeutic diphenylcyclopropenone sensitization with weekly scalp DPC. This specimen was whole blood, taken in connection with sensitization to the hapten diphenylcyclopropenone (DPC). Receptor source: a woman aged 18-29 years with alopecia areata. Some clones in this sample may be carry-over from other donors' samples.

This chain links TRBV7-9 with TRBJ1-6, with 9 bases lining up with TRBD1. The germline gives CDR1 SEHNR, CDR2 FQNEAQ (reference sequence). V lost 5 bases, J lost 8 bases, and 7 bases stayed unmatched. The CDR3 runs to 15 residues. The CDR3 DNA sequence: TGTGCCAGCAGCCGTCCGGGACAGGGTCATTCACCCCTCCACTTT. Translated, it gives CASSRPGQGHSPLHF. Supplemented by reference TRBV7-9 and TRBJ1-6, the full variable domain reads DTGVSQNPRHKITKRGQNVTFRCDPISEHNRLYWYRQTLGQGPEFLTYFQNEAQLEKSRLLSDRFSAERPKGSFSTLEIQRTEQGDSAMYLCASSRPGQGHSPLHFGNGTRLTVT.

This clonotype was observed a handful of times. A much larger clone differs from this one at a single base, so this may be a read error. This chain joins TRBV14 and TRBJ1-5; D uncertain. Germline CDR1 is SGHDN and CDR2 is FVKESK. This CDR3 has 12 residues. Trimming stripped 1 base from V and 4 bases from J, with 2 bases between. CDR3 DNA sequence: TGTGCCAGCAGCCAAGCGAATCAGCCCCAGCATTTT. This encodes CASSQANQPQHF.

This chain uses TRBV6-4 with TRBJ1-3; D is perhaps TRBD1 (6 bases). CDR1 MRHNA and CDR2 SNTAGT come from the germline V gene. Trimming removed 8 bases from V and 0 bases from J, with 14 bases in between. This CDR3 has 15 residues. CDR3 sequence (DNA): TGTGCCAGCGGCGGGACACAATTCTCTGGAAACACCATATATTTT. As protein: CASGGTQFSGNTIYF.

With regard to this clonotype: An end of the junction differs from the germline gene, which may be a read error. The rearrangement joins TRBV15 to TRBJ1-1; 7 bases align to TRBD1. Germline V gene sequence: CDR1 LNHNV, CDR2 YYDKDF (reference sequence). The CDR3 has 13 amino acids. The CDR3 loop reads CSTSRTGGAEAFF. The CDR3 DNA follows: TGTTCCACCAGTAGGACAGGAGGGGCTGAAGCTTTCTTT.

The CDR3 DNA is TGTGCCAGCAGCTTGGTTTCAGGGGGTAACTATGGCTACACCTTC. Its protein product is CASSLVSGGNYGYTF. The rearrangement uses TRBV5-6 and TRBJ1-2, with 7 bases that match TRBD1. Germline values: CDR1 SGHDT, CDR2 YYEEEE. The CDR3 is 15 residues long. Unmatched junction bases numbered 3, after V lost 0 bases and J lost 1 base. Variable domain in full (rest from reference TRBV5-6 and TRBJ1-2): DAGVTQSPTHLIKTRGQQVTLRCSPKSGHDTVSWYQQALGQGPQFIFQYYEEEERQRGNFPDRFSGHQFPNYSSELNVNALLLGDSALYLCASSLVSGGNYGYTFGSGTRLTVV.

This clonotype came up a few times. This chain links TRBV28 with TRBJ2-3, with TRBD1 matching over 8 bases. Germline CDR1 MDHEN, CDR2 SYDVKM. Germline trimming cut 5 bases from V and 2 bases from J; bases unmatched to any gene: 12. This CDR3 spans 17 amino acids. CDR3 in DNA: TGTGCCAGCAGTCCCGCCTATGGACAGGGAAACACAGATACGCAGTATTTT. This encodes CASSPAYGQGNTDTQYF.

This clonotype was seen ten or more times. The V and J genes are TRBV19 and TRBJ2-1; D may be TRBD2 (6 bases). The CDR3 totals 16 residues. The V end lost 3 bases, the J end lost 9 bases, and 21 bases lay between the germline ends. Germline loops: CDR1 LNHDA, CDR2 SQIVND (reference sequence). The CDR3 DNA reads TGTGCCAGTAGTATGAACGTGGGTCCCGGGGGTGGTGAGCAGTTCTTC. Protein product: CASSMNVGPGGGEQFF.